This T cell receptor (beta chain) appears in the sequencing data of a study of T cell responses to AZD1222 COVID-19 vaccine. Study-wide results and limits: Only a handful of AZD1222 recipients, several in all, had baseline seropositivity. No repertoire was sampled before or during the peak T cell response, only after it.

Sequenced by immunoSEQ multiplex PCR; TCRdb stores in-frame clones only, minus some. The data contain more than 85,000 clones, roughly nine tenths of them singletons. Details on this clone: Its antigen is unidentified.

Germline values: CDR1 GTSNPN, CDR2 SVGIG (reference sequence). Between the trimmed V and J ends, which lost 6 bases and 3 bases, there was a span of 18 bases. The CDR3 has 15 amino acids. Material: peripheral blood, obtained 28 days after the second AZD1222 dose. This TCR came from an adult who received the AZD1222 COVID-19 vaccine. The chain links TRBV30 to TRBJ2-1; D perhaps matches TRBD1 (5 bases). The CDR3 coding sequence is TGTGCCTGTACCCTGGACCTGCAGGGCTACAATGAGCAGTTCTTC. Translated, it gives CACTLDLQGYNEQFF.